This T cell receptor beta chain originates from a study of yellow fever vaccine responses in identical twins. Study conclusions and caveats: Reported findings indicate that twins' vaccine T cell responses seemed partially convergent, partially personalized.

A single record per CDR3 protein comes from TCRdb applying MiXCR to the RT-PCR reads. The repertoire holds some 23,000 distinct CDR3 sequences, with under 85% as singletons. Remarks on this clonotype: The antigen remains unidentified.

The CDR3 has 16 amino acids. V was clipped by 1 base and J by 4 bases; unmatched bases: 9. This receptor was identified in a woman younger than 30 who received the yellow fever vaccine. Sequenced here: T cells from blood (PBMCs), unsorted or a sorted subset (not recorded which), sampled before or after yellow fever vaccination (not recorded which). The chain has TRBV12-3 or TRBV12-4 and TRBJ2-7; 8 bases map to TRBD2. CDR3 sequence (DNA): TGTGCCAGCAGTTTAGGATATCATCCTAGCGGGTACGAGCAGTACTTC. Residues: CASSLGYHPSGYEQYF.